One sample yielded the 10 T cell receptor beta chains listed below, sequenced in a study of CD8 T cells in Susac syndrome. Random hexamers primed reverse transcription of about 0.45 to 1 ug RNA. TCRdb re-called the immunoSEQ multiplex PCR reads with MiXCR, one entry per CDR3 protein. The table has about 140,000 distinct CDR3 sequences, around 93% seen once. The source material was CD4+ T cells from PBMCs. These receptors all stem from a human donor with Susac syndrome.

This clonotype appeared a single time. The chain links TRBV4-2 to TRBJ1-4, with 10 bases matching TRBD1. Germline V CDR1 and CDR2: LGHNA, YNFKEQ. The ends lost 1 base at V and 8 bases at J; junction bases unmatched: 7. The CDR3 totals 16 residues. CDR3 nucleotides: TGTGCCAGCAGCCAAGCCACCGGGACAGGGGAGGAAAAACTGTTTTTT. Amino acids: CASSQATGTGEEKLFF.

The rearrangement uses TRBV12-3 or TRBV12-4 and TRBJ2-5, with 8 bases aligning to TRBD2. This CDR3 has 15 amino acids. Trimming cost V 6 bases and J 4 bases; bases outside gene matches: 10. The CDR3 sequence: CASSSGTRVGETQYF. The CDR3 DNA sequence: TGTGCCAGCAGCTCCGGGACTAGAGTGGGAGAGACCCAGTACTTC.

J is TRBJ2-7 and V is TRBV20-1, with unresolved D. Germline CDR1 is DFQATT and CDR2 is SNEGSKA (reference sequence). The length of the CDR3 is 12 residues. Trimming stripped 2 bases from V and 3 bases from J, with 8 bases between. As DNA, the CDR3 is TGCAGTGCTAGAATTTCTGGCTACGAGCAGTACTTC. This codes for CSARISGYEQYF.

The chain joins TRBV29-1 to TRBJ2-3, with 9 bases fitting TRBD1. Germline V CDR1 and CDR2: SQVTM, ANQGSEA. There are 15 residues in the CDR3. With V trimmed by 2 bases and J by 8 bases, 11 bases remained unmatched. Here the CDR3 DNA reads TGCAGCGTTGAAAGCGGGACAGGGAGGTATGGTACGCAGTATTTT. The encoded protein is CSVESGTGRYGTQYF.

The chain has TRBV12-3 or TRBV12-4 and TRBJ1-2; the D is unclear. The CDR3 totals 14 residues. V was clipped by 6 bases and J by 3 bases, with 14 bases between them. The CDR3 region is CASRSMGRDYGYTF. For the CDR3, the DNA is TGTGCCAGCAGAAGCATGGGCCGTGACTATGGCTACACCTTC.

The J gene is TRBJ2-1, the V gene TRBV5-4, with D hard to call. This CDR3 has 12 residues. V dropped 4 bases and J dropped 5 bases, with 7 bases sitting between them. Germline CDR1 and CDR2: SGHNT and YYREEE (reference sequence). The CDR3 DNA reads as TGTGCCAGCAGCGTAGACCACAATGAGCAGTTCTTC. Translating it yields CASSVDHNEQFF.

This CDR3 reads CAWKQETQYF. In DNA, the CDR3 is TGTGCCTGGAAACAAGAGACCCAGTACTTC. V and J are TRBV30 and TRBJ2-5, with D unclear. The length of the CDR3 is 10 residues. Germline V gives CDR1 GTSNPN, CDR2 SVGIG (reference sequence). V was cut by 4 bases and J by 2 bases, with 2 bases left in between.

The chain joins TRBV3-1 to TRBJ1-2; D gene unclear. The CDR3 consists of 14 residues. V lost 1 base and J lost 2, with 8 bases in between. The V gene's germline CDR1 is LGHDT and CDR2 YNNKEL (reference sequence). CDR3 sequence reads: CASSQGVDNYGYTF. Written as DNA, the CDR3 is TGTGCCAGCAGCCAAGGGGTAGACAACTATGGCTACACCTTC.

This CDR3 reads CASSSRLRGNHYEQYF. DNA for the CDR3: TGTGCCAGCAGCTCCAGGCTACGGGGGAATCACTACGAGCAGTACTTC. This rearrangement joins TRBV7-2 to TRBJ2-7; D is perhaps TRBD2 (6 bases). CDR1 is SGHTA and CDR2 is FQGNSA in the germline V gene. The V and J ends lost 4 bases and 3 bases respectively, with 19 bases between them. The CDR3 spans 16 residues.

V and J are TRBV4-3 and TRBJ2-5, with unresolved D. The CDR3 is 15 amino acids. Germline CDR1 reads LGHNA; CDR2 reads YSLEER. Trimming removed 2 bases at V and 2 bases at J, with 12 bases between. Here the CDR3 reads CASSQSLGRQETQYF. In nucleotides, the CDR3 is TGCGCCAGCAGCCAAAGCTTAGGCAGACAAGAGACCCAGTACTTC.